This entry lists 19 T cell receptor beta chains sequenced from one sample in a study of T cell responses to AZD1222 COVID-19 vaccine. Using immunoSEQ multiplex PCR, the repertoire was profiled, and TCRdb retains in-frame clones only, with some absent. The sample shows just over 150,000 clones, 75% to 95% of them seen only once. The specimen was peripheral blood, collected on day 0 of AZD1222 vaccination. The receptor set was obtained from an adult in good health.

CDR3 sequence reads: CASSSRPVRTVEQYF. The DNA for the CDR3 is TGTGCCAGCAGCTCCCGCCCGGTACGGACGGTAGAGCAGTACTTC. V is TRBV7-2 and J is TRBJ2-7, with D unclear. Trimming took 4 bases from V and 7 from J, leaving 20 bases between them. The CDR3 totals 15 residues. The germline gives CDR1 SGHTA, CDR2 FQGNSA.

This chain connects TRBV6-5 to TRBJ2-3; TRBD2 aligns across 10 bases. The CDR3 spans 14 residues. The V gene end was trimmed by 5 bases and the J gene end by 4 bases; junction bases not matched to a gene: 3. Germline loops: CDR1 MNHEY, CDR2 SVGAGI. DNA for the CDR3: TGTGCCAGCAGTCCTGGACTAGCGGCAGATACGCAGTATTTT. Translated, it gives CASSPGLAADTQYF.

V and J are TRBV29-1 and TRBJ1-1; D is unclear. This CDR3 is 13 amino acids long. V was cut by 3 bases and J by 1 base, with 9 bases left in between. The germline V gene has CDR1 SQVTM and CDR2 ANQGSEA. The CDR3 DNA reads as TGCAGCGTTGATGGGTTCGGGAACACTGAAGCTTTCTTT. Its translation: CSVDGFGNTEAFF.

This rearrangement joins TRBV19 to TRBJ1-6, with unresolved D. V was shortened by 2 bases and J by 10 bases, with 9 bases between the two germline ends. The CDR3 has 13 residues. Looked up from germline, CDR1 is LNHDA and CDR2 is SQIVND (reference sequence). CDR3 region: CASSITAFSPLHF. Written as DNA, the CDR3 is TGTGCCAGTAGTATAACGGCCTTCTCACCCCTCCACTTT.

This clone was detected once. This chain joins TRBV6-6 and TRBJ1-2; tentatively, D is TRBD1 (5 bases). Germline V gene lookup returns CDR1 MNHNY and CDR2 SVGAGI (reference sequence). V lost 5 bases and J 0 bases, leaving 13 bases between the germline ends. The CDR3 loop spans 15 amino acids. The CDR3 nucleotides are TGTGCCAGCAGTGACCGACAGTCAGCTAACTATGGCTACACCTTC. Translated, it gives CASSDRQSANYGYTF.

The chain uses TRBV6-5 and TRBJ2-1; 12 nucleotides match TRBD2. V lost 7 bases and J lost 6; bases outside the gene matches: 7. Germline CDR1 and CDR2: MNHEY and SVGAGI. The CDR3 extends over 15 amino acids. CDR3 in DNA: TGTGCCAGCACCAGACTAGCGGGAGACTTCAATGAGCAGTTCTTC. Residues: CASTRLAGDFNEQFF.

The rearrangement links TRBV13 to TRBJ2-1; D is undetermined. Germline V CDR1 and CDR2: PRHDT, FYEKMQ (reference sequence). V shed 0 bases and J shed 7 bases, with 7 bases lying between them. The CDR3 runs 13 residues. In DNA form, the CDR3 reads TGTGCCAGCAGCTTAGGCTTCACGAATGAGCAGTTCTTC. This translates into CASSLGFTNEQFF.

The rearrangement joins TRBV9 to TRBJ2-5; TRBD2 aligns across 12 bases. This CDR3 is built from 17 residues. The germline V gene has CDR1 SGDLS and CDR2 YYNGEE. Trimming took 0 bases from V and 2 from J; bases not matched to a gene: 5. This chain's CDR3 is CASSVALAGGTQETQYF. The DNA of the CDR3 is TGTGCCAGCAGCGTAGCCCTAGCGGGAGGGACACAAGAGACCCAGTACTTC.

The chain couples TRBV7-7 to TRBJ2-1; TRBD1 agrees at 11 bases. The CDR3 is 18 residues long. Germline CDR1 is SSHAT and CDR2 is FNYEAQ (reference sequence). Trimming cost V 2 bases and J 7 bases; bases outside gene matches: 13. Here the CDR3 reads CASSLISPGQGARNEQFF. The CDR3 coding sequence is TGTGCCAGCAGCTTAATAAGTCCCGGACAGGGGGCACGGAATGAGCAGTTCTTC.

The V call is TRBV6-5, the J call TRBJ2-6; TRBD2 might be the D (5 bases). V was cut by 5 bases and J by 4 bases, with 9 bases left in between. Germline V gives CDR1 MNHEY, CDR2 SVGAGI. CDR3 length: 14 amino acids. The CDR3 DNA reads as TGTGCCAGCAGTAAGTCGGGGGGGGCCAACGTCCTGACTTTC. It is translated as CASSKSGGANVLTF.

V and J are TRBV18 and TRBJ1-1, with D maybe TRBD1 (6 bases). The V end was cut by 1 base, the J end by 5 bases, with 14 bases between. The CDR3 is 15 residues long. Germline V gene data show CDR1 as KGHSH and CDR2 as LQKENI. This CDR3 reads CASSPLTGAGTEAFF. CDR3 DNA: TGTGCCAGCTCACCACTGACGGGGGCGGGAACTGAAGCTTTCTTT.

The rearrangement joins TRBV15 to TRBJ1-2, with D tentatively TRBD1 (6 bases). Looked up from germline, CDR1 is LNHNV and CDR2 is YYDKDF (reference sequence). CDR3 length: 15 amino acids. The V end lost 0 bases, the J end lost 6 bases, and 14 bases lay between the germline ends. The CDR3 DNA reads TGTGCCACCAGCAGAGAATTAGCAGGGGCGGATGGCTACACCTTC. Translated, it gives CATSRELAGADGYTF.

J is TRBJ1-5 and V is TRBV29-1; TRBD1 is a possible D gene (6 bases). The CDR3 has 12 amino acids. Trimming pared 4 bases from V and 6 bases from J, leaving 10 bases between. The germline gives CDR1 SQVTM, CDR2 ANQGSEA. CDR3 nucleotides: TGCAGCGTTGCTTTCAGGGGTCAGCCCCAGCATTTT. Amino acid sequence: CSVAFRGQPQHF.

The rearrangement links TRBV10-3 to TRBJ1-5; weak D call: TRBD1 (5 bases). CDR1 is ENHRY and CDR2 is SYGVKD in the germline V gene. There are 14 residues in the CDR3. V lost 6 bases to trimming and J lost 2 bases, with 11 bases between them. The CDR3: CAISGDDGNQPQHF. In nucleotides, the CDR3 is TGTGCCATCAGCGGGGACGACGGCAATCAGCCCCAGCATTTT.

J is TRBJ1-1 and V is TRBV27; tentative D call: TRBD1 (6 bases). The CDR3 runs to 14 residues. V lost 6 bases to trimming and J lost 3 bases, with 14 bases between them. From germline, CDR1 is MNHEY and CDR2 SMNVEV (reference sequence). This CDR3 is CASSPGVGYTEAFF. The CDR3 DNA follows: TGTGCCAGCAGCCCAGGGGTTGGGTACACTGAAGCTTTCTTT.

This clone came up many times. The chain carries TRBV2 and TRBJ1-2; D gene ambiguous. The germline V gene has CDR1 SNHLY and CDR2 FYNNEI. V shed 7 bases and J shed 7 bases, with 10 bases lying between them. The CDR3 extends over 11 amino acids. CDR3 nucleotide sequence: TGTGCCAGCATGGGGAAGGGTGGCTACACCTTC. Its translation: CASMGKGGYTF. Full variable domain (rest looked up from reference TRBV2 and TRBJ1-2): EPEVTQTPSHQVTQMGQEVILRCVPISNHLYFYWYRQILGQKVEFLVSFYNNEISEKSEIFDDQFSVERPDGSNFTLKIRSTKLEDSAMYFCASMGKGGYTFGSGTRLTVV.

This clone turned up a few times. The chain is built from TRBV28 and TRBJ1-1, with D unclear. The V end lost 5 bases, the J end lost 2 bases, and 3 bases lay between the germline ends. Germline V gene sequence: CDR1 MDHEN, CDR2 SYDVKM. CDR3 length equals 11 residues. The CDR3, as DNA: TGTGCCAGCAGTCCTAACACTGAAGCTTTCTTT. The encoded protein is CASSPNTEAFF.

V usage is TRBV4-3 and J usage is TRBJ2-5, with 13 positions matching TRBD2. After removal of 0 bases from V and 5 bases from J, the junction contained 6 bases not matched to a gene. The germline gives CDR1 LGHNA, CDR2 YSLEER. The CDR3 runs to 17 residues. The CDR3 reads CASSQEFGTSGDETQYF. CDR3 bases: TGCGCCAGCAGCCAAGAATTCGGGACTAGCGGGGATGAGACCCAGTACTTC.

The chain carries TRBV4-2 and TRBJ1-1; D uncertain. The CDR3 has 15 amino acids. Germline assignment: CDR1 LGHNA and CDR2 YNFKEQ. V lost 0 bases to trimming and J lost 2 bases, with 10 bases between them. The chain's CDR3 is CASSQDLQLNTEAFF. CDR3 DNA sequence: TGTGCCAGCAGCCAAGATTTACAATTAAACACTGAAGCTTTCTTT.